The 2 T cell receptor beta chains presented below share a single source sample, sequenced in a study of T cells in Graves' hyperthyroidism and ophthalmopathy. The source material, RNA transcripts, was used to amplify TCR beta CDR3 regions. Primed by the HTBI set, a first-round RT-PCR was run on the TCR CDR3. Each CDR3 protein is one row after TCRdb ran MiXCR on the multiplex PCR reads. In the table there are 350,000 or so distinct CDR3 sequences, roughly 18% of which are singletons. The specimen was blood. These receptors all come from a middle-aged woman with Graves' ophthalmopathy.

This clonotype has at least ten counts. The chain combines TRBV9 with TRBJ2-5; possibly TRBD2 for D (6 bases). Trimming left V 0 bases short and J 7 bases short, with 16 bases between. The CDR3 has 15 amino acids. Germline CDR1 is SGDLS and CDR2 is YYNGEE. This CDR3 reads CASSVAELAGGTQYF. CDR3 DNA: TGTGCCAGCAGCGTAGCCGAACTAGCCGGGGGGACCCAGTACTTC.

This clonotype has ten or more counts. The chain carries TRBV6-5 and TRBJ1-2; 9 nucleotides match TRBD1. Germline CDR1 is MNHEY and CDR2 is SVGAGI. V gave up 5 bases and J gave up 6 bases; unmatched junction bases: 7. The CDR3 has 14 residues. The CDR3 region has the DNA TGTGCCAGCAGTATACAGGGGGCGCGGAATGGCTACACCTTC. Its protein product is CASSIQGARNGYTF.